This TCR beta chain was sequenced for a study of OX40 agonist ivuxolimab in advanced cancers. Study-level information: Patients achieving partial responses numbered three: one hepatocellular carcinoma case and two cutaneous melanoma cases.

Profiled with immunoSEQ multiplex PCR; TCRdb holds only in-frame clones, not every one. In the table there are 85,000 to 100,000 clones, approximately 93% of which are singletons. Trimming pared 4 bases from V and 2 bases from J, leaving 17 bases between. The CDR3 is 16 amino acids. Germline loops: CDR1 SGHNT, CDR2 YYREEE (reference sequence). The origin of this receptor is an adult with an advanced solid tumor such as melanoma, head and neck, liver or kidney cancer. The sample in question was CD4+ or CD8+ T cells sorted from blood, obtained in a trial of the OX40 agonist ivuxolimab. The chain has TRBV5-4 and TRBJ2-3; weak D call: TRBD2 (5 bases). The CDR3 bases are TGTGCCAGCAGCCACCAAAGGCTAGCTCCCACAGATACGCAGTATTTT. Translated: CASSHQRLAPTDTQYF.